Below are 30 T cell receptor beta chains sequenced from a single sample in a study of blood T cell repertoires in COVID-19 (dated by TCRdb to about 2020). To prepare the library, the immunoSEQ multiplex PCR assay was applied. This immuneACCESS table, as held by TCRdb, lists in-frame sequences with V and J called but not all clones. Of the missing ones, under half trace to an unresolved V gene in checked studies; the others have no known cause. The sample profile shows about 200,000 clones; approximately 84% of them were found once. In total, the top ten clones hold approximately 8.1% of the sample. Sequencing was performed on peripheral blood. The receptor source for this set is a woman aged 45-65 years with active or convalescent COVID-19.

This chain joins TRBV6-4 and TRBJ1-1; TRBD1 is a possible D gene (5 bases). Trimming cost V 2 bases and J 6 bases, with 10 bases left between them. This CDR3 comprises 13 residues. Germline V gene data show CDR1 as MRHNA and CDR2 as SNTAGT. DNA of the CDR3: TGTGCCAGCAGTGACGGGGACTCCTCTGAAGCTTTCTTT. Protein sequence: CASSDGDSSEAFF.

The chain combines TRBV2 with TRBJ1-3; a weak D match, TRBD1 (6 bases). The CDR3 extends over 13 amino acids. The germline V gene encodes CDR1 SNHLY and CDR2 FYNNEI. The V gene lost 10 bases and the J gene lost 2 bases, with 12 bases spanning the gap. CDR3 DNA: TGTGCCATGAGTAACAGGGCTGGAAACACCATATATTTT. This gives the protein CAMSNRAGNTIYF.

The count of this clone is one. In DNA form, the CDR3 reads TGTGCCAGCCGCGGACACCTGTACGAGCAGTACGTC. It translates to CASRGHLYEQYV. The chain uses TRBV12-3 or TRBV12-4 and TRBJ2-7, with D possibly being TRBD1 (5 bases). The CDR3 runs 12 residues. The ends were cut back, 8 bases at V and 4 bases at J, with 12 bases in the middle.

This chain connects TRBV28 to TRBJ1-5, with D tentatively TRBD1 (6 bases). From germline, CDR1 is MDHEN and CDR2 SYDVKM. The germline V and J ends were trimmed by 5 bases and 4 bases, with 15 bases remaining between them. CDR3 length equals 15 residues. CDR3: CASSHNRAPNQPQHF. The CDR3 DNA follows: TGTGCCAGCAGTCACAACAGGGCCCCGAATCAGCCCCAGCATTTT.

As to this clone: Different DNA sequences within this sample yield the same CDR3. The chain is built from TRBV5-1 and TRBJ2-7; 7 bases are shared with TRBD1. Germline V gene sequence: CDR1 SGHRS, CDR2 YFSETQ. This CDR3 spans 12 amino acids. The ends lost 2 bases at V and 4 bases at J; junction bases unmatched: 0. DNA for the CDR3: TGCGCCAGCAGCTTACAGGGGTACGAGCAGTACTTC. It encodes CASSLQGYEQYF.

The rearrangement links TRBV14 to TRBJ2-7; 9 bases match TRBD1. The CDR3 extends over 16 amino acids. CDR1 is SGHDN and CDR2 is FVKESK in the germline V gene. Trimming cost V 3 bases and J 5 bases; bases outside gene matches: 11. The CDR3 protein is CASSHKPGQGPHEQYF. CDR3 DNA: TGTGCCAGCAGCCATAAACCGGGACAGGGCCCCCACGAGCAGTACTTC.

The chain links TRBV7-3 to TRBJ2-2; D gene uncertain. The CDR3 length is 11 residues. Germline V gene lookup returns CDR1 SGHTA and CDR2 FQGTGA. V lost 2 bases, J lost 7 bases, and 2 bases lay in between. CDR3 sequence: CASSLYGELFF. CDR3 nucleotide sequence: TGTGCCAGCAGCTTATACGGGGAGCTGTTTTTT.

V gene TRBV27 combines with J gene TRBJ2-1; weak D call: TRBD2 (5 bases). Germline CDR1 MNHEY, CDR2 SMNVEV (reference sequence). This CDR3 region has 13 residues. Trimming removed 2 bases from V and 15 bases from J, with 17 bases in between. The CDR3 protein is CASSLGLAPPLFF. Here the CDR3 DNA reads TGTGCCAGCAGTTTAGGGCTAGCCCCTCCCCTGTTCTTC.

This chain uses TRBV5-1 with TRBJ1-2; 7 nucleotides agree with TRBD1. CDR3 length: 15 amino acids. V dropped 0 bases and J dropped 3; count of bases not matched to a gene: 5. Germline V lookup: CDR1 SGHRS, CDR2 YFSETQ. As DNA, the CDR3 is TGCGCCAGCAGCTTGGCCGAGGGGGCGGACTATGGCTACACCTTC. The encoded protein is CASSLAEGADYGYTF.

The chain has TRBV13 and TRBJ1-3; weak D call: TRBD1 (6 bases). Germline V lookup: CDR1 PRHDT, CDR2 FYEKMQ (reference sequence). V was clipped by 6 bases and J by 0 bases, with 9 bases between them. This CDR3 is 14 amino acids long. The DNA of the CDR3 is TGTGCCAGCAGGGTCAGGGGCTCTGGAAACACCATATATTTT. Its protein product is CASRVRGSGNTIYF.

This clone has just a few counts. The V and J genes are TRBV21-1 and TRBJ1-4; the D call of TRBD1 is as the table states it, not checked on the DNA. TRBV21-1 is designated a pseudogene. CDR3 length: 15 residues. CDR3 nucleotides: TGTGCCAGCAGCATAAACCAGGCCGTTGGTGAAAAACTGTTTTTT. Its protein is CASSINQAVGEKLFF.

The V and J genes are TRBV12-3 or TRBV12-4 and TRBJ1-5; unclear D gene. With 9 bases removed from V and 9 bases from J, the gap between germline ends came to 9 bases. The CDR3 is 10 amino acids. CDR3 sequence: CARRPGPQHF. The CDR3 DNA is TGTGCCAGACGCCCGGGGCCCCAGCATTTT.

This sequence joins TRBV11-2 and TRBJ2-5; tentatively, D is TRBD1 (6 bases). The CDR3 spans 14 residues. The V gene's germline CDR1 is SGHAT and CDR2 FQNNGV. Trimming stripped 10 bases from V and 5 bases from J, with 20 bases between. The CDR3 region is CATGPQGFGETQYF. CDR3 sequence (DNA): TGTGCCACGGGACCACAGGGTTTCGGGGAGACCCAGTACTTC.

This sequence joins TRBV19 and TRBJ1-1, with 11 bases identical to TRBD1. The CDR3 runs 16 residues. Germline CDR1 is LNHDA and CDR2 is SQIVND (reference sequence). The V gene end was trimmed by 3 bases and the J gene end by 4 bases; junction bases not matched to a gene: 7. The chain's CDR3 is CASSMGQGVGSTEAFF. DNA for the CDR3: TGTGCCAGTAGTATGGGACAGGGGGTTGGGAGCACTGAAGCTTTCTTT. Supplemented by reference TRBV19 and TRBJ1-1, the full variable domain reads DGGITQSPKYLFRKEGQNVTLSCEQNLNHDAMYWYRQDPGQGLRLIYYSQIVNDFQKGDIAEGYSVSREKKESFPLTVTSAQKNPTAFYLCASSMGQGVGSTEAFFGQGTRLTVV.

V gene TRBV19 combines with J gene TRBJ1-3; 9 positions agree with TRBD1. Per the germline V gene, CDR1 is LNHDA and CDR2 is SQIVND (reference sequence). The CDR3 has 15 residues. V dropped 5 bases and J dropped 5; count of bases not matched to a gene: 7. This CDR3 is CASSPQGAVRNTIYF. In nucleotides, the CDR3 is TGTGCCAGTAGTCCACAGGGGGCCGTGAGAAACACCATATATTTT.

The rearrangement uses TRBV10-3 and TRBJ2-7; D may be TRBD2 (5 bases). Trimming left V 4 bases short and J 7 bases short, with 14 bases between. Germline V lookup: CDR1 ENHRY, CDR2 SYGVKD. CDR3 length: 13 amino acids. As DNA, the CDR3 is TGTGCCATCAGTGCGGACTCCCGAGGGGAGCAGTACTTC. Translating gives CAISADSRGEQYF.

Here the CDR3 reads CASSFGEHTEAFF. For the CDR3, the DNA is TGTGCCAGCTCATTCGGGGAACACACTGAAGCTTTCTTT. The chain combines TRBV18 with TRBJ1-1; no clear D gene. Looked up from germline, CDR1 is KGHSH and CDR2 is LQKENI. This CDR3 contains 13 residues. The V end was cut by 5 bases, the J end by 3 bases, with 10 bases between.

The V gene is TRBV5-4, the J gene TRBJ1-5, with 7 bases identical to TRBD1. Looked up from germline, CDR1 is SGHNT and CDR2 is YYREEE (reference sequence). With V trimmed by 4 bases and J by 2 bases, 3 bases remained unmatched. CDR3 length equals 14 residues. The CDR3: CASSAGTGNQPQHF. The DNA for the CDR3 is TGTGCCAGCAGCGCCGGGACAGGCAATCAGCCCCAGCATTTT.

The table lists this clone with a few counts. The chain couples TRBV30 to TRBJ1-4, with TRBD1 as a possible D gene (5 bases). Germline CDR1 reads GTSNPN; CDR2 reads SVGIG (reference sequence). The V end lost 2 bases, the J end lost 8 bases, and 33 bases lay between the germline ends. The CDR3 extends over 20 amino acids. CDR3 nucleotides: TGTGCCTGGAGTAGGTCCCTGGAAAACGGCGGCAGGGTCATTGGGGAAAAACTGTTTTTT. It encodes CAWSRSLENGGRVIGEKLFF.

The chain couples TRBV5-1 to TRBJ2-2; the D gene is possibly TRBD2 (5 bases). CDR3 length equals 15 residues. The V gene lost 7 bases and the J gene lost 4 bases, with 17 bases spanning the gap. Per germline, CDR1 SGHRS and CDR2 YFSETQ. The CDR3 sequence: CASRSAILFTGELFF. CDR3 bases: TGCGCCAGCCGTAGCGCTATTTTGTTCACCGGGGAGCTGTTTTTT. The full variable domain, its missing parts supplied by reference TRBV5-1 and TRBJ2-2, is KAGVTQTPRYLIKTRGQQVTLSCSPISGHRSVSWYQQTPGQGLQFLFEYFSETQRNKGNFPGRFSGRQFSNSRSEMNVSTLELGDSALYLCASRSAILFTGELFFGEGSRLTVL.

Comment on this clone: Other DNA sequences from this sample encode an identical CDR3 as well. The chain uses TRBV27 and TRBJ2-5; D gene ambiguous. In germline, CDR1 is MNHEY, CDR2 SMNVEV (reference sequence). The CDR3 spans 14 residues. Between the trimmed V and J ends, which lost 2 bases and 0 bases, there was a span of 7 bases. Here the CDR3 DNA reads TGTGCCAGCAGTTTAGGAGAGTACCAAGAGACCCAGTACTTC. As protein: CASSLGEYQETQYF.

CDR3 in amino acids: CASSSLELAGVSGETQYF. Written as DNA, the CDR3 is TGTGCCAGCAGCTCCCTAGAACTAGCGGGAGTTAGCGGAGAGACCCAGTACTTC. The V and J genes are TRBV11-3 and TRBJ2-5, with 11 bases that match TRBD2. Per the germline V gene, CDR1 is SGHNT and CDR2 is YENEEA. V lost 4 bases to trimming and J lost 4 bases; unmatched junction nucleotides: 14. The CDR3 sequence is 18 residues long.

This sequence joins TRBV28 and TRBJ1-6; TRBD1 is a possible D gene (5 bases). The length of the CDR3 is 13 residues. Germline V gene sequence: CDR1 MDHEN, CDR2 SYDVKM. The germline V and J ends were trimmed by 8 bases and 0 bases, with 5 bases remaining between them. Here the CDR3 reads CASDSSYNSPLHF. The DNA of the CDR3 is TGTGCCAGCGACAGCTCCTATAATTCACCCCTCCACTTT. Variable domain in full (rest from reference TRBV28 and TRBJ1-6): DVKVTQSSRYLVKRTGEKVFLECVQDMDHENMFWYRQDPGLGLRLIYFSYDVKMKEKGDIPEGYSVSREKKERFSLILESASTNQTSMYLCASDSSYNSPLHFGNGTRLTVT.

The J gene is TRBJ1-1, the V gene TRBV12-3 or TRBV12-4; maybe TRBD1 (6 bases). This CDR3 comprises 13 residues. V was trimmed by 6 bases and J by 4 bases, leaving 12 bases between them. The CDR3 loop is CASSLQGGTEAFF. In nucleotides, the CDR3 is TGTGCCAGCAGCCTACAGGGTGGCACTGAAGCTTTCTTT.

In its sample, this clone was seen a few times. DNA of the CDR3: TGTGCCAGCAGCCCCTCTTATAATAACTATGGCTACACCTTC. It encodes CASSPSYNNYGYTF. The chain joins TRBV7-9 to TRBJ1-2; D gene unclear. The germline gives CDR1 SEHNR, CDR2 FQNEAQ (reference sequence). The CDR3 sequence is 14 residues long. The V end lost 5 bases, the J end lost 1 base, and 11 bases lay between the germline ends.

The chain has TRBV24-1 and TRBJ2-1; 10 bases fit TRBD2. V was pared by 0 bases and J by 8 bases, with 9 bases of the junction left unmatched. The germline gives CDR1 KGHDR, CDR2 SFDVKD. The CDR3 runs to 17 residues. DNA for the CDR3: TGTGCCACCAGTGATTTGCGCGCTAGCGGGAGTTTATATGAGCAGTTCTTC. Protein product: CATSDLRASGSLYEQFF.

J is TRBJ2-3 and V is TRBV5-1; 11 bases align to TRBD2. The V gene end was trimmed by 2 bases and the J gene end by 2 bases; junction bases not matched to a gene: 1. The CDR3 covers 15 residues. Germline V gives CDR1 SGHRS, CDR2 YFSETQ. CDR3 coding DNA: TGCGCCAGCAGCTTTAGCGGGGGGGACACAGATACGCAGTATTTT. This encodes CASSFSGGDTDTQYF.

The rearrangement links TRBV2 to TRBJ1-2; 7 nucleotides agree with TRBD1. The CDR3 spans 14 residues. Unmatched junction bases numbered 14, after V lost 8 bases and J lost 8 bases. Germline V gene sequence: CDR1 SNHLY, CDR2 FYNNEI. CDR3 bases: TGTGCCAGCCTTGCCCAAGGGGGCGCAGGGGGCTACACCTTC. This codes for CASLAQGGAGGYTF.

The J gene is TRBJ2-2, the V gene TRBV11-2; a possible D gene is TRBD1 (6 bases). CDR3 length equals 14 residues. V dropped 6 bases and J dropped 2 bases, with 10 bases sitting between them. Germline values: CDR1 SGHAT, CDR2 FQNNGV. The DNA for the CDR3 is TGTGCCAGCAGACGGACAGCCAACACCGGGGAGCTGTTTTTT. Its translation: CASRRTANTGELFF.

The V gene is TRBV5-1, the J gene TRBJ1-2; D is possibly TRBD1 (6 bases). Trimming cost V 4 bases and J 7 bases, with 11 bases left between them. Germline CDR1 is SGHRS and CDR2 is YFSETQ. The CDR3 totals 12 residues. DNA for the CDR3: TGCGCCAGCAGCACACAGGGAGCTGGCTACACCTTC. Its translation: CASSTQGAGYTF. The entire variable domain, with the rest obtained from reference TRBV5-1 and TRBJ1-2, is as follows: KAGVTQTPRYLIKTRGQQVTLSCSPISGHRSVSWYQQTPGQGLQFLFEYFSETQRNKGNFPGRFSGRQFSNSRSEMNVSTLELGDSALYLCASSTQGAGYTFGSGTRLTVV.